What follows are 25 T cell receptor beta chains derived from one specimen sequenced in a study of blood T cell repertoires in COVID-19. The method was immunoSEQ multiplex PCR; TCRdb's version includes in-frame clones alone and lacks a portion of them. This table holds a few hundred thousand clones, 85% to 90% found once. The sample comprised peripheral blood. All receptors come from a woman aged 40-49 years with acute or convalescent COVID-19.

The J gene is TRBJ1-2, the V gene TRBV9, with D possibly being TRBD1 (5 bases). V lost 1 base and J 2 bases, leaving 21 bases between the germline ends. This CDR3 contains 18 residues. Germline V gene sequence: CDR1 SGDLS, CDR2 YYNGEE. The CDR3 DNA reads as TGTGCCAGCAGCGTATCCGCATCGCACGGGACTCTCAACTATGGCTACACCTTC. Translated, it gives CASSVSASHGTLNYGYTF.

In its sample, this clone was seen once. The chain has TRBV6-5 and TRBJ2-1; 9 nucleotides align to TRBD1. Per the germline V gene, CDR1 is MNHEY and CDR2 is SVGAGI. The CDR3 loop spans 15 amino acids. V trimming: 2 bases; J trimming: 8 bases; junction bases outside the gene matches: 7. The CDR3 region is CASSYRRTGVYEQFF. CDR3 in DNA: TGTGCCAGCAGTTACAGGCGGACAGGGGTCTATGAGCAGTTCTTC.

The CDR3 DNA reads as TGTGCCAGCAGCGCTGGTGAAAGGAGCGAGCAGTACGTC. As protein: CASSAGERSEQYV. V usage is TRBV5-4 and J usage is TRBJ2-7; unclear D gene. The V and J ends lost 4 bases and 6 bases respectively, with 14 bases between them. The CDR3 loop spans 13 amino acids. The germline gives CDR1 SGHNT, CDR2 YYREEE (reference sequence).

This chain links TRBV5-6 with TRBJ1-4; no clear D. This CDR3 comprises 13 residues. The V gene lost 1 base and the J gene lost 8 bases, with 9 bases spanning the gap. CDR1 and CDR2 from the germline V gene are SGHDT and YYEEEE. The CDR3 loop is CASSLPGWEKLFF. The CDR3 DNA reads TGTGCCAGCAGCTTGCCAGGTTGGGAAAAACTGTTTTTT.

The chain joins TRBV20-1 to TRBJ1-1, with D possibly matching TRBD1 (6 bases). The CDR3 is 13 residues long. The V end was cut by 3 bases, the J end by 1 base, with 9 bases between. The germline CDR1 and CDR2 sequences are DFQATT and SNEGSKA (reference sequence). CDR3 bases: TGCAGTGCTAGTGGGGGCCGGAACACTGAAGCTTTCTTT. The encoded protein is CSASGGRNTEAFF.

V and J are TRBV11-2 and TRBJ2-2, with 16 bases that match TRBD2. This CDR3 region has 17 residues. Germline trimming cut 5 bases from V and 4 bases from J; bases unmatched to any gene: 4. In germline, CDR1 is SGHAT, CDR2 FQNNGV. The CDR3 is CASSKGLAGGLTGELFF. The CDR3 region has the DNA TGTGCCAGCAGCAAGGGACTAGCGGGGGGGCTCACCGGGGAGCTGTTTTTT.

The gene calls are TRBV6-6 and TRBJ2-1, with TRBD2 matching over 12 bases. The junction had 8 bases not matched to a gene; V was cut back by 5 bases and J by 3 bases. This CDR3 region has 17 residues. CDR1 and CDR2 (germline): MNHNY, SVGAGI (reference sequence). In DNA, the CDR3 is TGTGCCAGCAGTCGAGCTACTAGCGGGGGGATCTACAATGAGCAGTTCTTC. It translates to CASSRATSGGIYNEQFF.

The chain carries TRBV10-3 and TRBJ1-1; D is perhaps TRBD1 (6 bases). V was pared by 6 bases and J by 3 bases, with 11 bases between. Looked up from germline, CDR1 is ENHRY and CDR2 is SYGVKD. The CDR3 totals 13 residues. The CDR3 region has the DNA TGTGCCATCAGGATCGACAGGCACACTGAAGCTTTCTTT. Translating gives CAIRIDRHTEAFF.

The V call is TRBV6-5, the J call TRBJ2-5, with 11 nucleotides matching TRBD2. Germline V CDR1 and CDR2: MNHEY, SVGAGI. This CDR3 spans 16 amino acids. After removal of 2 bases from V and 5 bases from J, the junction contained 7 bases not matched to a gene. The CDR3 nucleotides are TGTGCCAGCAGTTACCGCGGTAGCGGGGGGGCGGAGACCCAGTACTTC. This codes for CASSYRGSGGAETQYF.

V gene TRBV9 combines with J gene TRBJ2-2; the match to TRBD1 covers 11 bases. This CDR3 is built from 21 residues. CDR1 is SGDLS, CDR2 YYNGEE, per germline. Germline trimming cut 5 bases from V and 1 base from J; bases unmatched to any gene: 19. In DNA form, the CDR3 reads TGTGCCAGCAGTGGAAATAGGGGAGGACAGGGGGCCGGTGAGAACACCGGGGAGCTGTTTTTT. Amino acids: CASSGNRGGQGAGENTGELFF.

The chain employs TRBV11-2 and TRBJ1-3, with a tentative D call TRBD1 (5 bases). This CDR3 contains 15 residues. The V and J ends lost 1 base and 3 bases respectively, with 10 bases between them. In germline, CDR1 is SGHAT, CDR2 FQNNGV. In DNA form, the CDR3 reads TGTGCCAGCAGCTTAGGGGGCTTCGGTGGAAACACCATATATTTT. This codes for CASSLGGFGGNTIYF.

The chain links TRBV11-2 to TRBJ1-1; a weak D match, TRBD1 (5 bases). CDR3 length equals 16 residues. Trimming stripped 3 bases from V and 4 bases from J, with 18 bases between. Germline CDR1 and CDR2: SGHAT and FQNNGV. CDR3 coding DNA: TGTGCCAGCAGCTTGATGCGATCAGGCGGGGCCACTGAAGCTTTCTTT. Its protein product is CASSLMRSGGATEAFF.

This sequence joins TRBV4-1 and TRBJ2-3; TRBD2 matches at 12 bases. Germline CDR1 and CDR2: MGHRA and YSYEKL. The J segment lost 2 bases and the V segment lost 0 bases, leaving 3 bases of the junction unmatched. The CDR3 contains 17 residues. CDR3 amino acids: CASSQDTSGGFTDTQYF. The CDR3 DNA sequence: TGCGCCAGCAGCCAAGATACTAGCGGGGGGTTCACAGATACGCAGTATTTT.

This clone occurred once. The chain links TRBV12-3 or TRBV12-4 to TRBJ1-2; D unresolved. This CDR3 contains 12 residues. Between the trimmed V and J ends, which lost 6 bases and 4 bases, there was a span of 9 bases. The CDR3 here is CASSTSGYGYTF. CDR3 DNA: TGTGCCAGCAGCACTTCGGGCTATGGCTACACCTTC.

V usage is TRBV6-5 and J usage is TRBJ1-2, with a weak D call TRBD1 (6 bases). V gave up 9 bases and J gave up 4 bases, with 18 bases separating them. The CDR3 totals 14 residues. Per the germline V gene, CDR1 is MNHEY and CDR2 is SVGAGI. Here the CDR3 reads CASVPLGQIYGYTF. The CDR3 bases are TGTGCCAGTGTCCCATTAGGACAGATCTATGGCTACACCTTC.

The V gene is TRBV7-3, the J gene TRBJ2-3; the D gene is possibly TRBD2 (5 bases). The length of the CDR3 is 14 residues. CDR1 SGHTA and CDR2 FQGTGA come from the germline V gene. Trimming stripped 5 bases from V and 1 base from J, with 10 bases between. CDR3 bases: TGTGCCAGCAGCCCCCGGACTCGCACAGATACGCAGTATTTT. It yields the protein CASSPRTRTDTQYF.

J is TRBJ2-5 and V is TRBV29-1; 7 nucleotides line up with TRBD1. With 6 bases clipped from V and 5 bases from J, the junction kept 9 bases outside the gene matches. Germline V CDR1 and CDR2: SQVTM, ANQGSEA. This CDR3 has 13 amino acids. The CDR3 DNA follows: TGCAGCGTGGGTTACAGGGGATGGGAGACCCAGTACTTC. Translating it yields CSVGYRGWETQYF.

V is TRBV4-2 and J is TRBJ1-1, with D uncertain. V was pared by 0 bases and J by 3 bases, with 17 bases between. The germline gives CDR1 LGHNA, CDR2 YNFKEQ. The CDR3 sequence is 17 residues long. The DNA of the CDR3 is TGTGCCAGCAGCCAAGATTTTGTATGGAGGGAAGACACTGAAGCTTTCTTT. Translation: CASSQDFVWREDTEAFF.

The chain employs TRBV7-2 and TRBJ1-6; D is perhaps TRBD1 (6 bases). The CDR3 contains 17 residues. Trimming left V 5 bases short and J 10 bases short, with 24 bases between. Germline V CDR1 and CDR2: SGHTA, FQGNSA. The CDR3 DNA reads TGTGCCAGCAGCCTCCGACAGGCATCCCCATCGTTCTCACCCCTCCACTTT. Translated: CASSLRQASPSFSPLHF.

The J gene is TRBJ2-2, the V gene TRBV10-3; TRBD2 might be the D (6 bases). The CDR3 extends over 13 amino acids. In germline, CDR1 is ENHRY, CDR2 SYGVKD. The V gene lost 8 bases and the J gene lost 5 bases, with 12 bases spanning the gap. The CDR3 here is CAIRPGRTGELFF. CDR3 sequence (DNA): TGTGCCATCCGCCCGGGGAGGACCGGGGAGCTGTTTTTT.

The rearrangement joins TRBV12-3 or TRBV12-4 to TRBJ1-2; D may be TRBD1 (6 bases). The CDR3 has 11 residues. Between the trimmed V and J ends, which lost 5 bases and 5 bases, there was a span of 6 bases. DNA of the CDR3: TGTGCCAGCAGTACAGGGTATGGCTACACCTTC. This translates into CASSTGYGYTF.

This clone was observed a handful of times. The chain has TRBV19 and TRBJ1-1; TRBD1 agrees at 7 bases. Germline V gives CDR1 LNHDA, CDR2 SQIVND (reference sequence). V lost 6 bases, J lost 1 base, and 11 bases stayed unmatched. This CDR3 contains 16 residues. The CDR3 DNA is TGTGCCAGTAGGTTACACTGGACAGGACAGAACACTGAAGCTTTCTTT. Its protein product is CASRLHWTGQNTEAFF.

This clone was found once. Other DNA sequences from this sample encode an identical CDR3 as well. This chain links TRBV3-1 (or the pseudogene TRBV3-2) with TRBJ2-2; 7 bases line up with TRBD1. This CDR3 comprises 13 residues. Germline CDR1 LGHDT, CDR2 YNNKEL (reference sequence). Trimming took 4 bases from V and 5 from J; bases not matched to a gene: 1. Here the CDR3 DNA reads TGTGCCAGCAGCCGACAGGGAACCGGGGAGCTGTTTTTT. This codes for CASSRQGTGELFF.

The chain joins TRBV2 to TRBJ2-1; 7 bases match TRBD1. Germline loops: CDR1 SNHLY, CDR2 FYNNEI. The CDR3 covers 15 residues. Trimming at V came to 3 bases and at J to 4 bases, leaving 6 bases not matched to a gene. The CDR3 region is CASSDSDRDYNEQFF. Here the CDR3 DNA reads TGTGCCAGCAGTGACTCCGACAGGGATTACAATGAGCAGTTCTTC.

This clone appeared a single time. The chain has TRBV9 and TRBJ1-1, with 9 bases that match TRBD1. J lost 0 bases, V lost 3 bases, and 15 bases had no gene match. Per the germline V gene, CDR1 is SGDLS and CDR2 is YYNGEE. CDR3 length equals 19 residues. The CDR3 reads CASSARSSRGTGLNTEAFF. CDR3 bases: TGTGCCAGCAGCGCCCGTAGTAGTAGAGGGACAGGGTTGAACACTGAAGCTTTCTTT.